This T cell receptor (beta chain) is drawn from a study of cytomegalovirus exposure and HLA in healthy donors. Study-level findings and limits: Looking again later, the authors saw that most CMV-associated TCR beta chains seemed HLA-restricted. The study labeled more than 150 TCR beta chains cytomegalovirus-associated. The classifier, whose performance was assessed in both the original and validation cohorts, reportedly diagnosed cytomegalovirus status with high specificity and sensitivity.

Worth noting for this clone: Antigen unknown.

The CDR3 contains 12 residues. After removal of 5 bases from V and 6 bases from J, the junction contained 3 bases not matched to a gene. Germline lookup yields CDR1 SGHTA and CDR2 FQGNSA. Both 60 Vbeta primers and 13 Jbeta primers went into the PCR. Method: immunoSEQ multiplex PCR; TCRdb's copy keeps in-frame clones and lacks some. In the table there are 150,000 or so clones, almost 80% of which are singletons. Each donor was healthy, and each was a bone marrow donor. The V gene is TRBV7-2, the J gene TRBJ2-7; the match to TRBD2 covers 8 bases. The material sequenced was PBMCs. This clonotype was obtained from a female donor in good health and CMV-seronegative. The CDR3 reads CASSPGTSEQYF. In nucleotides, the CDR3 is TGTGCCAGCAGCCCCGGGACTAGCGAGCAGTACTTC. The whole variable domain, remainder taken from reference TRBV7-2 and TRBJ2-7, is GAGVSQSPSNKVTEKGKDVELRCDPISGHTALYWYRQSLGQGLEFLIYFQGNSAPDKSGLPSDRFSAERTGGSVSTLTIQRTQQEDSAVYLCASSPGTSEQYFGPGTRLTVT.